These 26 T cell receptor beta chains were all obtained from the same sample, sequenced in a study of T-cell memory formation after mild COVID-19. TCRdb reanalysed the 5' RACE reads using MiXCR and keeps one entry per CDR3 protein. Of a few hundred thousand distinct CDR3 sequences listed, 15% to 20% are singletons. The sequenced material came from PBMCs or a T cell subset sorted from them (not recorded which). These receptor sequences come from a man aged 18 to 29 who had mild COVID-19 (a few samples of this study predate the infection). Cell type and time point are not known.

This clonotype has more than one count but fewer than ten. V and J are TRBV6-5 and TRBJ1-2, with a weak D call TRBD1 (5 bases). The CDR3 has 15 amino acids. Trimming pared 0 bases from V and 5 bases from J, leaving 13 bases between. CDR1 MNHEY and CDR2 SVGAGI come from the germline V gene. CDR3 DNA sequence: TGTGCCAGCAGTTACTCGGATGGGGCCCTTTATGGCTACACCTTC. It encodes CASSYSDGALYGYTF.

The genes are TRBV3-1 and TRBJ1-1; D remains ambiguous. V dropped 3 bases and J dropped 0 bases, with 8 bases sitting between them. CDR1 is LGHDT and CDR2 is YNNKEL in the germline V gene (reference sequence). The CDR3 consists of 14 residues. DNA of the CDR3: TGTGCCAGCAGCCAGGTCCGACTGAACACTGAAGCTTTCTTT. This encodes CASSQVRLNTEAFF.

The J gene is TRBJ2-7, the V gene TRBV6-5; 9 nucleotides align to TRBD1. J was trimmed by 7 bases and V by 5 bases; bases with no gene match: 9. The CDR3 covers 14 residues. In germline, CDR1 is MNHEY, CDR2 SVGAGI. CDR3 protein: CASSPGQGVGEQYV. The DNA for the CDR3 is TGTGCCAGCAGTCCGGGACAGGGAGTGGGAGAGCAGTACGTC.

The chain couples TRBV6-1 to TRBJ2-6, with D perhaps being TRBD1 or TRBD2 (5 bases each). This CDR3 spans 14 amino acids. V was cut by 10 bases and J by 2 bases, with 12 bases left in between. Germline assignment: CDR1 MNHNS and CDR2 SASEGT. CDR3 sequence: CATQRDPGANVLTF. The DNA of the CDR3 is TGTGCCACCCAGAGGGACCCTGGGGCCAACGTCCTGACTTTC.

V and J are TRBV12-3 or TRBV12-4 and TRBJ2-1; D is perhaps TRBD2 (5 bases). CDR3 length: 14 residues. Trimming cost V 6 bases and J 6 bases, with 15 bases left between them. The CDR3 region has the DNA TGTGCCAGCAGAGGCCCTGAGAGCGGCAATGAGCAGTTCTTC. Translation: CASRGPESGNEQFF.

There are a few counts of this clonotype. V and J are TRBV6-5 and TRBJ1-2; D not resolved. Trimming removed 4 bases at V and 5 bases at J, with 11 bases between. The CDR3 is made up of 13 amino acids. Germline loops: CDR1 MNHEY, CDR2 SVGAGI. The CDR3 loop reads CASSSVGSYGYTF. As DNA, the CDR3 is TGTGCCAGCAGTTCCGTGGGTTCATATGGCTACACCTTC.

This clonotype was counted only a few times. The V call is TRBV28, the J call TRBJ2-7; possible D gene TRBD1, 6 bases. The CDR3 runs 12 residues. Looked up from germline, CDR1 is MDHEN and CDR2 is SYDVKM. V was trimmed by 2 bases and J by 7 bases, leaving 9 bases between them. The DNA for the CDR3 is TGTGCCAGCAGTTTAGTCACAGGGGAGCAGTACGTC. It is translated as CASSLVTGEQYV.

V gene TRBV6-6 combines with J gene TRBJ2-7, with unresolved D. Trimming stripped 6 bases from V and 3 bases from J, with 6 bases between. The CDR3 has 11 residues. Germline V gene data show CDR1 as MNHNY and CDR2 as SVGAGI (reference sequence). The CDR3 is CASRTDYEQYF. CDR3 nucleotide sequence: TGTGCCAGCAGAACTGACTACGAGCAGTACTTC.

J is TRBJ1-2 and V is TRBV25-1; no firm D call. This CDR3 comprises 13 residues. Per the germline V gene, CDR1 is MGHDK and CDR2 is SYGVNS. V shed 3 bases and J shed 6 bases, with 11 bases lying between them. CDR3 sequence reads: CASSEYVVDGYTF. The CDR3 DNA reads as TGTGCCAGCAGTGAGTACGTCGTTGATGGCTACACCTTC.

In this sample, this clonotype turned up a few times. V is TRBV6-2 or TRBV6-3 and J is TRBJ2-3; tentatively, D is TRBD1 or TRBD2 (5 bases each). The CDR3 runs 15 residues. Germline V gives CDR1 MNHEY, CDR2 SVGEGT. Trimming left V 7 bases short and J 7 bases short, with 21 bases between. CDR3 coding DNA: TGTGCCAGCACCGAGAGGGGCCTACCCCCCCATACGCAGTATTTT. It specifies CASTERGLPPHTQYF.

This clonotype was observed a few times. J is TRBJ1-1 and V is TRBV7-9; possible D gene TRBD1, 6 bases. Germline loops: CDR1 SEHNR, CDR2 FQNEAQ (reference sequence). The V gene lost 4 bases and the J gene lost 1 base, with 7 bases spanning the gap. The CDR3 spans 13 residues. The DNA for the CDR3 is TGTGCCAGCAGCTCCAGGGGGAACACTGAAGCTTTCTTT. Translated: CASSSRGNTEAFF.

The table lists this clonotype with a few counts. The CDR3 is CASSRQGREQYF. The CDR3 DNA is TGTGCCAGCAGCCGACAGGGTAGGGAGCAGTACTTC. The rearrangement uses TRBV3-1 and TRBJ2-7; the match to TRBD1 covers 7 bases. Trimming took 4 bases from V and 7 from J; bases not matched to a gene: 4. This CDR3 comprises 12 residues. The germline CDR1 and CDR2 sequences are LGHDT and YNNKEL (reference sequence).

This clonotype turned up a few times. This chain connects TRBV20-1 to TRBJ1-4, with TRBD1 as a possible D gene (5 bases). Germline values: CDR1 DFQATT, CDR2 SNEGSKA (reference sequence). This CDR3 region has 14 residues. Trimming took off 2 bases at V and 7 bases at J, with 14 bases between the two ends. The CDR3 sequence: CSARTGTGAEKLFF. The CDR3 DNA sequence: TGCAGTGCTAGAACGGGGACTGGGGCTGAAAAACTGTTTTTT.

This clonotype was seen a handful of times. Here the CDR3 DNA reads TGTGCCAGCAGTTGGGGGGGACTAGCGGGCAACATTCAGTACTTC. Translating it yields CASSWGGLAGNIQYF. This chain connects TRBV12-3 or TRBV12-4 to TRBJ2-4, with TRBD2 identical over 12 bases. CDR3 length: 15 residues. Trimming at V came to 4 bases and at J to 7 bases, leaving 5 bases not matched to a gene.

V is TRBV5-1 and J is TRBJ2-5, with D possibly called TRBD1 or TRBD2 (5 bases each). Germline loops: CDR1 SGHRS, CDR2 YFSETQ. V was shortened by 0 bases and J by 5 bases, with 11 bases between the two germline ends. The CDR3 has 14 residues. The CDR3 sequence: CASSLGREWETQYF. CDR3 sequence (DNA): TGCGCCAGCAGCTTGGGCAGGGAGTGGGAGACCCAGTACTTC.

This clonotype was seen more than once but under ten times. Here the CDR3 reads CAWDGDRYEQYF. CDR3 sequence (DNA): TGTGCCTGGGATGGGGATAGGTACGAGCAGTACTTC. The chain has TRBV30 and TRBJ2-7, with D hard to call. Germline V CDR1 and CDR2: GTSNPN, SVGIG (reference sequence). Trimming took off 5 bases at V and 4 bases at J, with 12 bases between the two ends. The CDR3 spans 12 residues.

The rearrangement joins TRBV5-1 to TRBJ2-1, with a tentative D call TRBD2 (6 bases). The CDR3 is 13 amino acids. V lost 4 bases and J lost 10, with 15 bases in between. Germline loops: CDR1 SGHRS, CDR2 YFSETQ. CDR3 in DNA: TGCGCCAGCAGCCCACGACTAGTCCTCGAGCAGTTCTTC. Translating gives CASSPRLVLEQFF.

This clonotype was observed a few times. The V and J genes are TRBV7-8 and TRBJ2-5; D remains unclear. This CDR3 is built from 15 residues. Germline V gene data show CDR1 as SGHVS and CDR2 as FQNEAQ. The germline V and J ends were trimmed by 3 bases and 0 bases, with 11 bases remaining between them. CDR3 in amino acids: CASSFFDGYQETQYF. DNA for the CDR3: TGTGCCAGCAGCTTCTTCGACGGATACCAAGAGACCCAGTACTTC.

This clonotype turned up a few times. The chain links TRBV20-1 to TRBJ2-5, with 7 bases matching TRBD1. Trimming at V came to 3 bases and at J to 1 base, leaving 5 bases not matched to a gene. The CDR3 contains 14 residues. Germline V lookup: CDR1 DFQATT, CDR2 SNEGSKA (reference sequence). The DNA for the CDR3 is TGCAGTGCTAGGAATTCAGGGGGCCAAGAGACCCAGTACTTC. Residues: CSARNSGGQETQYF.

The chain joins TRBV5-6 to TRBJ2-1; tentatively, D is TRBD2 (5 bases). CDR1 and CDR2 from the germline V gene are SGHDT and YYEEEE. V lost 2 bases to trimming and J lost 10 bases, with 13 bases between them. This CDR3 has 13 amino acids. CDR3 bases: TGTGCCAGCAGCTTCGGGATTCAAAGGGAGCAGTTCTTC. It codes for CASSFGIQREQFF.

CDR3 region: CASQSGTGGTEAFF. The CDR3 nucleotides read TGTGCCAGCCAATCCGGGACAGGGGGGACTGAAGCTTTCTTT. V usage is TRBV2 and J usage is TRBJ1-1; 11 bases line up with TRBD1. V lost 8 bases, J lost 5 bases, and 7 bases stayed unmatched. Germline V gene data show CDR1 as SNHLY and CDR2 as FYNNEI. The CDR3 spans 14 residues.

The chain carries TRBV12-3 or TRBV12-4 and TRBJ1-5, with 7 positions matching TRBD1. After removal of 2 bases from V and 4 bases from J, the junction contained 14 bases not matched to a gene. This CDR3 region has 18 residues. The DNA of the CDR3 is TGTGCCAGCAGTTTAATGTGGGACCGGGACAGTGTGAATCAGCCCCAGCATTTT. Protein sequence: CASSLMWDRDSVNQPQHF.

This clonotype was seen a few times. The chain recombines TRBV3-1 with TRBJ2-1; 8 bases are a match to TRBD2. J lost 2 bases, V lost 6 bases, and 9 bases had no gene match. This CDR3 comprises 16 residues. CDR1 LGHDT and CDR2 YNNKEL come from the germline V gene (reference sequence). CDR3 amino acids: CASRQLRGGAYNEQFF. The CDR3 nucleotides are TGTGCCAGCAGACAACTACGGGGGGGCGCCTACAATGAGCAGTTCTTC.

There are a few counts of this clonotype. This chain connects TRBV4-2 to TRBJ1-3, with 7 bases matching TRBD1. The length of the CDR3 is 15 residues. Germline V gene data show CDR1 as LGHNA and CDR2 as YNFKEQ. Losses at the gene ends were 0 bases for V and 2 bases for J; bases not matched to a gene: 1. DNA of the CDR3: TGTGCCAGCAGCCAAGACAGGGGGACTGGAAACACCATATATTTT. Translation gives CASSQDRGTGNTIYF.

The chain joins TRBV7-2 to TRBJ2-3; a possible D gene is TRBD2 (5 bases). In germline, CDR1 is SGHTA, CDR2 FQGNSA. This CDR3 has 14 amino acids. The V gene lost 5 bases and the J gene lost 4 bases, with 13 bases spanning the gap. The CDR3 reads CASSPFGGADTQYF. The CDR3 DNA sequence: TGTGCCAGCAGCCCTTTTGGAGGAGCAGATACGCAGTATTTT.

This clonotype showed up many times. This rearrangement joins TRBV7-2 to TRBJ1-4; D gene uncertain. V dropped 4 bases and J dropped 8 bases, with 11 bases sitting between them. Germline V lookup: CDR1 SGHTA, CDR2 FQGNSA. This CDR3 is built from 13 residues. Here the CDR3 DNA reads TGTGCCAGCAGCTCCCCGGGGAAAGAAAAACTGTTTTTT. Its protein product is CASSSPGKEKLFF.